The present entry profiles one T cell receptor (beta chain) with its context. Its antigen is undetermined. The split of CD4+ cells yielded CD45RA+ naive and CD45RA-negative memory subsets. This was a deep-level run. Repertoires were generated with immunoSEQ multiplex PCR, while TCRdb's copy carries only in-frame clones and drops some. The sample lists nearly 1,000,000 clones, over 75% occurring once. These data come from a study of shared clonotypes between healthy human individuals. Study-level information: Three plates were used per donor for CD4 naive, three for CD4 memory, two for CD8 naive and one for CD8 memory. Broader study findings: Among several donors, roughly 5% of naive CD4 clonotypes were found in common.

Trimming cost V 0 bases and J 7 bases, with 8 bases left between them. This CDR3 is 13 amino acids long. Per the germline V gene, CDR1 is SGHDT and CDR2 is YYEEEE. This chain uses TRBV5-6 with TRBJ2-1, with D unresolved. The material sequenced was memory CD4+ T cells sorted from blood. The subset denotes: CD45RA-negative fraction. This receptor was obtained from a man between 18 and 29 years old in good health. CDR3 nucleotides: TGTGCCAGCAGCTTGGCCGGGCGTAATGAGCAGTTCTTC. Its protein is CASSLAGRNEQFF.